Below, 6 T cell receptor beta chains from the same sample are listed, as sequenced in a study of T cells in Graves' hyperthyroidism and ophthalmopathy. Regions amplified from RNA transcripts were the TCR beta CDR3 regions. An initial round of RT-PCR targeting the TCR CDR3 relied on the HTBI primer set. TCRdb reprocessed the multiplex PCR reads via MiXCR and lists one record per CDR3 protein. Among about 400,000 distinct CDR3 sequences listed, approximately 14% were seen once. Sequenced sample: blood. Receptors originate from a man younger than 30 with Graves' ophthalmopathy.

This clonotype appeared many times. The DNA for the CDR3 is TGTGCCAGCAGCTTAGCGCTAGAAGCCGAGCAGTACTTC. Translated, it gives CASSLALEAEQYF. The chain joins TRBV7-9 to TRBJ2-7; no clear D. Germline lookup yields CDR1 SEHNR and CDR2 FQNEAQ (reference sequence). The V end lost 0 bases, the J end lost 6 bases, and 9 bases lay between the germline ends. CDR3 length: 13 amino acids.

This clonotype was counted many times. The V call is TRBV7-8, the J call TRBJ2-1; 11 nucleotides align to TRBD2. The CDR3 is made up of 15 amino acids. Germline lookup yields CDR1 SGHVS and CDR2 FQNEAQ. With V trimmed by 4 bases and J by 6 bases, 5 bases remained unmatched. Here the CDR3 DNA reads TGTGCCAGCAGCTATAGCGGGAGGGGTGGCAATGAGCAGTTCTTC. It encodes CASSYSGRGGNEQFF. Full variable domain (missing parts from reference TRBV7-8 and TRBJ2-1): GAGVSQSPRYKVAKRGQDVALRCDPISGHVSLFWYQQALGQGPEFLTYFQNEAQLDKSGLPSDRFFAERPEGSVSTLKIQRTQQEDSAVYLCASSYSGRGGNEQFFGPGTRLTVL.

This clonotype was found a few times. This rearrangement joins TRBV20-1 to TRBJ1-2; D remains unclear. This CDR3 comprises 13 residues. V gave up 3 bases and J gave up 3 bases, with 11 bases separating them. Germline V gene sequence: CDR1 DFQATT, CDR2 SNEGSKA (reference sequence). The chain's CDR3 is CSASSGSDYGYTF. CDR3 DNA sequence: TGCAGTGCTAGTAGTGGGTCAGACTATGGCTACACCTTC.

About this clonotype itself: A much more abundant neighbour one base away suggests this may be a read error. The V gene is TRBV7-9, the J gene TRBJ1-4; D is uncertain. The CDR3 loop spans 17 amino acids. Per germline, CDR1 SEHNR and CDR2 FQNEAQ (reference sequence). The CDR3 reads CARSFDPLAGVNEKLFF. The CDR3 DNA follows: TGTGCCCGCAGCTTCGACCCCCTGGCAGGCGTTAATGAAAAACTGTTTTTT. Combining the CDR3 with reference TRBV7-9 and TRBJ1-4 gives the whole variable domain DTGVSQNPRHKITKRGQNVTFRCDPISEHNRLYWYRQTLGQGPEFLTYFQNEAQLEKSRLLSDRFSAERPKGSFSTLEIQRTEQGDSAMYLCARSFDPLAGVNEKLFFGSGTQLSVL.

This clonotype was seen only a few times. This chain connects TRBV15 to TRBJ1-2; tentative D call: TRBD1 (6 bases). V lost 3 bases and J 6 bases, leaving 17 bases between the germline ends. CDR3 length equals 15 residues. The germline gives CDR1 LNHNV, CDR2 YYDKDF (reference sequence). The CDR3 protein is CATSSVDRKSNGYTF. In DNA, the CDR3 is TGTGCCACCAGCAGCGTGGACAGAAAAAGCAATGGCTACACCTTC.

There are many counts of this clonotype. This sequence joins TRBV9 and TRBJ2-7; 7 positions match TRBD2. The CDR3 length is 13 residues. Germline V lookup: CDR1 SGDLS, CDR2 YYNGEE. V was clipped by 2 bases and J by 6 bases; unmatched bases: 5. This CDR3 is CASSVGEGTEQYF. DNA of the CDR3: TGTGCCAGCAGCGTTGGGGAGGGGACCGAGCAGTACTTC.